This TCR beta chain was sequenced in a study of T cells after yellow fever vaccination. One entry per CDR3 protein, called by TCRdb with MiXCR from the 5' RACE reads. The repertoire consists of approximately 150,000 distinct CDR3 sequences, with 9.3% occurring once and the leading ten covering about a third. This clonotype has just a few counts. The CDR3 has 16 amino acids. Trimming at V came to 4 bases and at J to 2 bases, leaving 8 bases not matched to a gene. The sequencing here drew on CD8+ T cells sorted from PBMCs, taken 45 days after the yellow fever booster vaccination. V gene TRBV23-1 combines with J gene TRBJ1-5; 7 bases match TRBD1. TRBV23-1 belongs to the ORF category, with a function that is uncertain. This clonotype was obtained from a man younger than 35 who received the YFV17D yellow fever vaccine. The CDR3 nucleotides read TGCGCCAGCAGTCGCCTCGACAGGGACGGCAATCAGCCCCAGCATTTT. Translation: CASSRLDRDGNQPQHF.